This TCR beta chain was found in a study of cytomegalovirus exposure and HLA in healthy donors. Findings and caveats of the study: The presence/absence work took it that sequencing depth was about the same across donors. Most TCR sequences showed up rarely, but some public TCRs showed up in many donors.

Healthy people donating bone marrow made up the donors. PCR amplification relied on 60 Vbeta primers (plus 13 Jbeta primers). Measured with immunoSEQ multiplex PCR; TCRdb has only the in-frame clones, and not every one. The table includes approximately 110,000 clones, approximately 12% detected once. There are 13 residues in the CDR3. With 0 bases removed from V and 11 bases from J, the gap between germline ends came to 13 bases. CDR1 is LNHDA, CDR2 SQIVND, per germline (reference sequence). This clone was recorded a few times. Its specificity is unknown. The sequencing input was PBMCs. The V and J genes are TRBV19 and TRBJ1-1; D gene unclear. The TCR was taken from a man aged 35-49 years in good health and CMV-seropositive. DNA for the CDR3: TGTGCCAGTAGTATAGATGCGGGGAGGACGGCTTTCTTT. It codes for CASSIDAGRTAFF.